The TCR beta chain under discussion was sequenced for a study of beta chain features in type 1 diabetes. The sample holds a few counts of this clone. Expressed TCRB transcripts were sequenced because the isolated RNA had all been reverse transcribed beforehand. Using immunoSEQ multiplex PCR, the repertoire was profiled, and TCRdb retains in-frame clones only, with some absent. Among roughly 140,000 clones listed, around 8% were seen once. This clonotype was sampled from a man between 18 and 35 years old in good health. The sample consisted of central memory CD4+ T cells from blood.

As DNA, the CDR3 is TGCGCCAGCAGCCAAGATTGGGGACAGGGAATTCAGCCCCAGCATTTT. This gives the protein CASSQDWGQGIQPQHF. This chain connects TRBV4-3 to TRBJ1-5; TRBD1 matches 9 bases. Trimming cost V 0 bases and J 6 bases; bases outside gene matches: 6. The CDR3 contains 16 residues. Germline V CDR1 and CDR2: LGHNA, YSLEER.